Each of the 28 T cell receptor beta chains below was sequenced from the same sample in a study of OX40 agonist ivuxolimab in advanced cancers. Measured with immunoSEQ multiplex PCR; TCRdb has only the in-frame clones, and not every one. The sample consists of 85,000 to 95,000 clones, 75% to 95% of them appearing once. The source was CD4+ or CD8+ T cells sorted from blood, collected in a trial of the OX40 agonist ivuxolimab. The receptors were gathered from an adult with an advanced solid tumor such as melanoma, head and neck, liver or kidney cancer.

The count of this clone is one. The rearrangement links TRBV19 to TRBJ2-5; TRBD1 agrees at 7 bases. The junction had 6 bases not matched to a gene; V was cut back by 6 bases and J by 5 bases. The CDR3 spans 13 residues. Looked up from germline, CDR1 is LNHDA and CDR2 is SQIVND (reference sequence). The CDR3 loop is CASSGTGVETQYF. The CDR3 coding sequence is TGTGCCAGTAGCGGAACAGGGGTCGAGACCCAGTACTTC.

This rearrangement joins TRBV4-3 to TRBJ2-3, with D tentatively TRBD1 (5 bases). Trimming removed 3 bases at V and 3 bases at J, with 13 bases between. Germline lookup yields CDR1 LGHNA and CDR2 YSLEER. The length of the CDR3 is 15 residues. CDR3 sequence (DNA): TGCGCCAGCAGCCAGACCGGCAGGGAAACAGATACGCAGTATTTT. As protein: CASSQTGRETDTQYF.

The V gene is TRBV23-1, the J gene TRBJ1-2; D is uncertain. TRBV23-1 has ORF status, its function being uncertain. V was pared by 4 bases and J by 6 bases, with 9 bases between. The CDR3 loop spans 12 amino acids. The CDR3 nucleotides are TGCGCCAGCAGTCCTTCGACTGATGGCTACACCTTC. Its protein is CASSPSTDGYTF.

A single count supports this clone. The CDR3 DNA reads as TGTGCCAGCAGCTTAGACAGGCCCTCCTATGGCTACACCTTC. As protein: CASSLDRPSYGYTF. The V and J genes are TRBV7-9 and TRBJ1-2, with D possibly matching TRBD1 (5 bases). CDR3 length equals 14 residues. The V gene lost 1 base and the J gene lost 4 bases, with 10 bases spanning the gap. The germline gives CDR1 SEHNR, CDR2 FQNEAQ (reference sequence).

In nucleotides, the CDR3 is TGTGCCAGCAGCGGGGGACAGGGGATTACGCAGTATTTT. It encodes CASSGGQGITQYF. The rearrangement joins TRBV11-3 to TRBJ2-3; 10 bases fit TRBD1. The trim removed 5 bases at V and 8 bases at J, leaving 4 bases unmatched. This CDR3 region has 13 residues. Germline V gene lookup returns CDR1 SGHNT and CDR2 YENEEA. The full variable domain, in which reference TRBV11-3 and TRBJ2-3 provide the parts outside the CDR3, is EAGVVQSPRYKIIEKKQPVAFWCNPISGHNTLYWYLQNLGQGPELLIRYENEEAVDDSQLPKDRFSAERLKGVDSTLKIQPAELGDSAVYLCASSGGQGITQYFGPGTRLTVL.

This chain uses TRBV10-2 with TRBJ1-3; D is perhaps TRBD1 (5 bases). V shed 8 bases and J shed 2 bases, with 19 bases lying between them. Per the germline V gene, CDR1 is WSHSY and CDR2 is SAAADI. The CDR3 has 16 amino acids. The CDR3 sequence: CASQSRAGSAGNTIYF. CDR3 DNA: TGCGCCAGCCAATCCCGGGCAGGGTCGGCTGGAAACACCATATATTTT.

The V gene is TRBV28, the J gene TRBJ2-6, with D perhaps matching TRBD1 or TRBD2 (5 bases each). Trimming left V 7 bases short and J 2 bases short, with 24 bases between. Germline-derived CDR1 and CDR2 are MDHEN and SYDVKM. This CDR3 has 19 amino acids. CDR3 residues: CASTLLRGNLKPGANVLTF. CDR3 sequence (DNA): TGTGCCAGCACCCTGCTGAGGGGCAACTTGAAACCTGGGGCCAACGTCCTGACTTTC.

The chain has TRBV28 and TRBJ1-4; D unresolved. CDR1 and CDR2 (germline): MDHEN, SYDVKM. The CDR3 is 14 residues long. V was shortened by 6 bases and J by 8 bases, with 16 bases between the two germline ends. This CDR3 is CASRATRVGEKLFF. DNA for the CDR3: TGTGCCAGCAGAGCAACCCGGGTAGGGGAAAAACTGTTTTTT. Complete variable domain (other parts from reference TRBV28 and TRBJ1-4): DVKVTQSSRYLVKRTGEKVFLECVQDMDHENMFWYRQDPGLGLRLIYFSYDVKMKEKGDIPEGYSVSREKKERFSLILESASTNQTSMYLCASRATRVGEKLFFGSGTQLSVL.

Here the CDR3 reads CASSPRTGGEQYF. CDR3 DNA sequence: TGTGCCAGCTCACCCCGGACAGGGGGCGAGCAGTACTTC. V is TRBV18 and J is TRBJ2-7; 10 bases align to TRBD1. Trimming removed 3 bases from V and 6 bases from J; junction bases left unmatched: 2. The CDR3 has 13 residues. Germline-derived CDR1 and CDR2 are KGHSH and LQKENI.

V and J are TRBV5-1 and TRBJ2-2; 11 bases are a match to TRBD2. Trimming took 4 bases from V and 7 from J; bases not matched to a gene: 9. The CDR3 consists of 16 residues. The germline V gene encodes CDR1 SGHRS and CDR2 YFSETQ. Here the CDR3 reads CASSRMTSGTVGELFF. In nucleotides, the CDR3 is TGCGCCAGCAGCCGAATGACTAGCGGGACGGTCGGGGAGCTGTTTTTT.

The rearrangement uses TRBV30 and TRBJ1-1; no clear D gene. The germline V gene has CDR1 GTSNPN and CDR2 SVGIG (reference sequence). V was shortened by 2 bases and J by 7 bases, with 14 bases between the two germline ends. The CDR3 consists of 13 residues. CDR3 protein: CAWSILFEGEAFF. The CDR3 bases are TGTGCCTGGAGTATACTTTTCGAGGGTGAAGCTTTCTTT.

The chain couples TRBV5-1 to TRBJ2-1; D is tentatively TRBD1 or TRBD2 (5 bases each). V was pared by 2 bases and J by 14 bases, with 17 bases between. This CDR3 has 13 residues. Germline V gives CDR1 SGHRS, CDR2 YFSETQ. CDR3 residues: CASSFPVGAEKFF. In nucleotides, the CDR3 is TGCGCCAGCAGCTTCCCTGTCGGGGCGGAGAAGTTCTTC.

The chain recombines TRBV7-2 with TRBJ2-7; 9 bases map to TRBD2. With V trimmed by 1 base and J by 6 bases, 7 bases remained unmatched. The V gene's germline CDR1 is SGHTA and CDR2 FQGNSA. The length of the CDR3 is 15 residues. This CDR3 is CASSLVSGSIGEQYF. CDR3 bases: TGTGCCAGCAGCTTAGTTAGCGGGAGTATAGGCGAGCAGTACTTC.

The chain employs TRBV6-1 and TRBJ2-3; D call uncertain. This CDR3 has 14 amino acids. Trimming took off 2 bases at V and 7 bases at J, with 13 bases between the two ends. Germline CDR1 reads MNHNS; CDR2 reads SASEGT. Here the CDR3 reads CASSEKSPRNTQYF. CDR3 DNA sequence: TGTGCCAGCAGTGAAAAGTCTCCGAGAAATACGCAGTATTTT.

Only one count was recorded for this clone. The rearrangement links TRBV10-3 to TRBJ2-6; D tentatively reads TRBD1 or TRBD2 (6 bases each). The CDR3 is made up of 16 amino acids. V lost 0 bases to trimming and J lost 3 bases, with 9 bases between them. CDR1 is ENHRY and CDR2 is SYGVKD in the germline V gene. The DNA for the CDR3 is TGTGCCATCAGTGAGTCCCGGGGGCTTGGGGCCAACGTCCTGACTTTC. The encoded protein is CAISESRGLGANVLTF.

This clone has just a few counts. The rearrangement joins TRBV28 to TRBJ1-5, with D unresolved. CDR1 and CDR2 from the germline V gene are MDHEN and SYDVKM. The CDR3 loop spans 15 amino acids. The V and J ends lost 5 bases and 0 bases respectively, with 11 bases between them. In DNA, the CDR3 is TGTGCCAGCAGTGGACGACGGGGTAGCAATCAGCCCCAGCATTTT. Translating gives CASSGRRGSNQPQHF. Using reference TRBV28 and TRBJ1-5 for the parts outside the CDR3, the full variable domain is DVKVTQSSRYLVKRTGEKVFLECVQDMDHENMFWYRQDPGLGLRLIYFSYDVKMKEKGDIPEGYSVSREKKERFSLILESASTNQTSMYLCASSGRRGSNQPQHFGDGTRLSIL.

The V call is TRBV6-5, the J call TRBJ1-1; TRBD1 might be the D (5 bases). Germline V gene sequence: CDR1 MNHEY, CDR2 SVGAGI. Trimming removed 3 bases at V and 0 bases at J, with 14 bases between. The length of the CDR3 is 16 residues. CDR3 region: CASSYSGGGVNTEAFF. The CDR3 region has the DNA TGTGCCAGCAGTTATTCCGGGGGTGGGGTGAACACTGAAGCTTTCTTT.

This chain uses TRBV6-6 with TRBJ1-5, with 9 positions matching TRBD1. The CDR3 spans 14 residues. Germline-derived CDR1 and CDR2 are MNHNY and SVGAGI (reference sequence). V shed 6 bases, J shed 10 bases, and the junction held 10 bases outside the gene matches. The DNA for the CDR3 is TGTGCCAGCAGCTTAACAGGGGGCGGTTCTCCCCAGCATTTT. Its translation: CASSLTGGGSPQHF.

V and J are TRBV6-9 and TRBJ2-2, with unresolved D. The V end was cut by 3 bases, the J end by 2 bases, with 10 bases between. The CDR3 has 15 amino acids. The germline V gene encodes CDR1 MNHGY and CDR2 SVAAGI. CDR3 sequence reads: CASSYGQANTGELFF. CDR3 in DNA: TGTGCCAGCAGTTACGGGCAGGCCAACACCGGGGAGCTGTTTTTT.

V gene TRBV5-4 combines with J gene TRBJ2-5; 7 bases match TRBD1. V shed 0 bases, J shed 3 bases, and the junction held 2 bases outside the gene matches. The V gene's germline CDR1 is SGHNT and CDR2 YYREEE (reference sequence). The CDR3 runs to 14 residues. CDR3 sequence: CASSLGDREETQYF. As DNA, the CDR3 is TGTGCCAGCAGCTTGGGAGACAGGGAAGAGACCCAGTACTTC.

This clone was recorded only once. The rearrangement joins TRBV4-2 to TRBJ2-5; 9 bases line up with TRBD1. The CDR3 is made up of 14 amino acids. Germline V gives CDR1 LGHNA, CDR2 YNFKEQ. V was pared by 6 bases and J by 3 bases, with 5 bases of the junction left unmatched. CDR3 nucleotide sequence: TGTGCCAGCAGTAGATGGGACAGGGAAGAGACCCAGTACTTC. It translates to CASSRWDREETQYF.

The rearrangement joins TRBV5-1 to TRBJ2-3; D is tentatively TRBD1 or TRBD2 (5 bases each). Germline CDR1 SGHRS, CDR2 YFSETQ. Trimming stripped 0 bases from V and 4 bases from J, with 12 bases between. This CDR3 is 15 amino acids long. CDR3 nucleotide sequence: TGCGCCAGCAGCTTGGGGGACGGGGTCCCAGATACGCAGTATTTT. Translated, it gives CASSLGDGVPDTQYF.

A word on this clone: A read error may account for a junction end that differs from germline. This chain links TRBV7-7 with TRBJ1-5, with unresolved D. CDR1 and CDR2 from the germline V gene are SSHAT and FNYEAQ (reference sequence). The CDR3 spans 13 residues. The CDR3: CASSLAQNQPQHF. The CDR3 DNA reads TGTGCTAGCAGCTTAGCCCAGAATCAGCCCCAGCATTTT.

The CDR3 here is CASSLGLAGYTDTQYF. As DNA, the CDR3 is TGTGCCAGCAGCTTAGGACTAGCGGGATACACAGATACGCAGTATTTT. The chain has TRBV27 and TRBJ2-3; 12 nucleotides match TRBD2. The CDR3 length is 16 residues. Germline V lookup: CDR1 MNHEY, CDR2 SMNVEV (reference sequence). Losses at the gene ends were 6 bases for V and 2 bases for J; bases not matched to a gene: 6.

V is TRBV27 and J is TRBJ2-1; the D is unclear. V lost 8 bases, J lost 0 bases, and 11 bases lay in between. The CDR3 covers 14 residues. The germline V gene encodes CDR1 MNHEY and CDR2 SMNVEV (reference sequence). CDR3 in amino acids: CASPSSSSYNEQFF. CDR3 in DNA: TGTGCCAGCCCCTCCAGTAGCTCCTACAATGAGCAGTTCTTC.

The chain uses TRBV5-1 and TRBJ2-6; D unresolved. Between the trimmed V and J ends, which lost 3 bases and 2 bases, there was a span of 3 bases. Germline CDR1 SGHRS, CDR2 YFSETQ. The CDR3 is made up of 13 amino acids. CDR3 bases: TGCGCCAGCAGCTCAGCTGGGGCCAACGTCCTGACTTTC. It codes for CASSSAGANVLTF.

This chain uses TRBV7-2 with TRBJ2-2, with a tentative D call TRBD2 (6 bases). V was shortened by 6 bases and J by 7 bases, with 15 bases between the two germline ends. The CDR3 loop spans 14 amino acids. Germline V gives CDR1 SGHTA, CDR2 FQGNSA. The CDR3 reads CASREGQRFGELFF. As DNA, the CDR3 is TGTGCCAGCAGGGAGGGCCAAAGGTTCGGGGAGCTGTTTTTT.

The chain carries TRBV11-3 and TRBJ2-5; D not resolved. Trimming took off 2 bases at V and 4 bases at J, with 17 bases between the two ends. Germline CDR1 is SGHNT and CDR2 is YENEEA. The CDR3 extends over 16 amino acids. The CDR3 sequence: CASSLSIWQLRETQYF. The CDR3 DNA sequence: TGTGCCAGCAGCTTAAGTATATGGCAACTCAGAGAGACCCAGTACTTC.